The next 25 T cell receptor beta chains were all read from a single sample in a study of cytomegalovirus exposure and HLA in healthy donors (dated by TCRdb to about 2017). Libraries were constructed by the immunoSEQ multiplex PCR assay. A mixture of 60 forward primers for TCR Vbeta segments and 13 reverse primers for TCR Jbeta segments was used in the multiplex PCR. In TCRdb, the immuneACCESS table is reduced to in-frame sequences with V and J assigned. These tables do not hold every clone; where another copy was compared, an unresolved V gene accounts for under half, and the others remain unexplained. Here the sample has 150,000 to 200,000 clones; roughly 79% occur a single time. The top ten clonotypes cover about 1.9% of the sample. The source material was PBMCs. The source of these receptors is a woman in her twenties or thirties in good health and CMV-seropositive.

The table lists this clone with a count of one. This chain links TRBV27 with TRBJ1-5; D gene uncertain. The CDR3 is 14 residues long. Deletions cut 6 bases from V and 7 bases from J, with 16 bases between. Germline V gene lookup returns CDR1 MNHEY and CDR2 SMNVEV (reference sequence). CDR3 DNA sequence: TGTGCCAGCAGGGAGGTCAGGAGCACACAGCCCCAGCATTTT. The encoded protein is CASREVRSTQPQHF.

The genes are TRBV30 and TRBJ2-3, with a weak D call TRBD2 (5 bases). V lost 0 bases, J lost 1 base, and 14 bases lay in between. Germline values: CDR1 GTSNPN, CDR2 SVGIG (reference sequence). CDR3 length equals 16 residues. CDR3 DNA sequence: TGTGCCTGGAGTGTACAAGGTCGGCGGGGCACAGATACGCAGTATTTT. Its translation: CAWSVQGRRGTDTQYF. Together with reference TRBV30 and TRBJ2-3, the CDR3 gives the full variable domain: SQTIHQWPATLVQPVGSPLSLECTVEGTSNPNLYWYRQAAGRGLQLLFYSVGIGQISSEVPQNLSASRPQDRQFILSSKKLLLSDSGFYLCAWSVQGRRGTDTQYFGPGTRLTVL.

V and J are TRBV11-2 and TRBJ2-7, with TRBD2 matching over 8 bases. This CDR3 has 17 amino acids. Germline values: CDR1 SGHAT, CDR2 FQNNGV. The junction had 10 bases not matched to a gene; V was cut back by 2 bases and J by 1 base. The CDR3 reads CASSLRHPGLGSYEQYF. The CDR3 DNA reads as TGTGCCAGCAGCTTAAGACACCCGGGACTAGGTTCCTACGAGCAGTACTTC.

The V and J genes are TRBV19 and TRBJ2-7; D possibly corresponds to TRBD1 (5 bases). From germline, CDR1 is LNHDA and CDR2 SQIVND (reference sequence). Trimming took 3 bases from V and 2 from J, leaving 11 bases between them. CDR3 length: 14 residues. DNA for the CDR3: TGTGCCAGTAGTATCCGTCAGGGAACCTACGAGCAGTACTTC. Its translation: CASSIRQGTYEQYF.

V and J are TRBV15 and TRBJ1-5, with 10 nucleotides matching TRBD1. This CDR3 has 15 amino acids. The trim removed 1 base at V and 8 bases at J, leaving 5 bases unmatched. Germline V gene data show CDR1 as LNHNV and CDR2 as YYDKDF (reference sequence). CDR3 coding DNA: TGTGCCACCAGCAGAGGGGGGACAGGGGAGAAGCCCCAGCATTTT. It is translated as CATSRGGTGEKPQHF.

This chain links TRBV18 with TRBJ1-5, with D perhaps TRBD1 (6 bases). This CDR3 comprises 16 residues. Germline CDR1 and CDR2: KGHSH and LQKENI. Trimming removed 5 bases at V and 9 bases at J, with 23 bases between. CDR3 in DNA: TGTGCCAGCTCATCGGGTCCCGACAGGTCCCTTGGGCCCCAGCATTTT. Protein sequence: CASSSGPDRSLGPQHF.

The V gene is TRBV9, the J gene TRBJ1-5, with D perhaps TRBD1 (5 bases). The V gene's germline CDR1 is SGDLS and CDR2 YYNGEE. The V end lost 0 bases, the J end lost 1 base, and 8 bases lay between the germline ends. The CDR3 is made up of 15 amino acids. CDR3 nucleotide sequence: TGTGCCAGCAGCGTAGCGGGGGGGAGCAATCAGCCCCAGCATTTT. Residues: CASSVAGGSNQPQHF.

The J gene is TRBJ2-1, the V gene TRBV19; possibly TRBD1 for D (5 bases). The CDR3 is made up of 14 amino acids. The V gene's germline CDR1 is LNHDA and CDR2 SQIVND (reference sequence). V was cut by 6 bases and J by 2 bases, with 11 bases left in between. The CDR3 sequence: CASRQGGTYNEQFF. As DNA, the CDR3 is TGTGCCAGTAGGCAGGGCGGAACCTACAATGAGCAGTTCTTC.

J is TRBJ1-1 and V is TRBV15, with D possibly TRBD1 on 6 matching bases. V lost 5 bases, J lost 3 bases, and 25 bases lay in between. CDR1 is LNHNV and CDR2 is YYDKDF in the germline V gene (reference sequence). This CDR3 comprises 18 residues. The CDR3 spells CATSYTSQGTLYDTEAFF. For the CDR3, the DNA is TGTGCCACCAGCTATACCTCACAGGGAACCTTGTATGACACTGAAGCTTTCTTT.

This clone showed up just once. This chain joins TRBV5-4 and TRBJ2-2, with TRBD2 as a possible D gene (5 bases). Looked up from germline, CDR1 is SGHNT and CDR2 is YYREEE (reference sequence). The CDR3 has 13 residues. Trimming removed 1 base at V and 6 bases at J, with 7 bases between. The CDR3: CASSLSGPGELFF. DNA for the CDR3: TGTGCCAGCAGCTTGAGCGGACCCGGGGAGCTGTTTTTT.

The CDR3 DNA sequence: TGTGCCAGCAGTTCCGGGTGGGGTAGCGGGAGCTCCTACGAGCAGTACTTC. Translating it yields CASSSGWGSGSSYEQYF. V and J are TRBV27 and TRBJ2-7; 9 bases are shared with TRBD2. The germline CDR1 and CDR2 sequences are MNHEY and SMNVEV (reference sequence). The CDR3 runs 17 residues. Losses at the gene ends were 4 bases for V and 0 bases for J; bases not matched to a gene: 10.

V gene TRBV5-6 combines with J gene TRBJ2-7; 9 nucleotides align to TRBD1. The CDR3 sequence is 16 residues long. J was trimmed by 0 bases and V by 1 base; bases with no gene match: 5. Germline V gives CDR1 SGHDT, CDR2 YYEEEE. CDR3 nucleotides: TGTGCCAGCAGCTTGAATGGACAGGGGACCTCCTACGAGCAGTACTTC. Translating gives CASSLNGQGTSYEQYF.

The J gene is TRBJ1-2, the V gene TRBV30; D not certain. V was pared by 1 base and J by 0 bases, with 12 bases between. The V gene's germline CDR1 is GTSNPN and CDR2 SVGIG (reference sequence). This CDR3 has 15 residues. The CDR3, as DNA: TGTGCCTGGAGTGCACGGCGGGTGGCTAACTATGGCTACACCTTC. This gives the protein CAWSARRVANYGYTF.

DNA of the CDR3: TGTGCCAGCAGCCCATGGGGGCAGGGTACACCACCCCTCCACTTT. It encodes CASSPWGQGTPPLHF. The chain has TRBV7-9 and TRBJ1-6; a possible D gene is TRBD1 (6 bases). The CDR3 runs 15 residues. The V and J ends lost 5 bases and 11 bases respectively, with 19 bases between them. The germline CDR1 and CDR2 sequences are SEHNR and FQNEAQ (reference sequence).

This clone showed up just once. This sequence joins TRBV5-5 and TRBJ1-2; 9 nucleotides line up with TRBD1. The CDR3 runs 15 residues. With V trimmed by 1 base and J by 10 bases, 11 bases remained unmatched. CDR1 is SGHKS and CDR2 is YYEKEE in the germline V gene (reference sequence). CDR3 amino acids: CASSLWGGQGKDYTF. DNA for the CDR3: TGTGCCAGCAGCTTGTGGGGGGGACAGGGTAAGGACTACACCTTC.

For the CDR3, the DNA is TGTGCCAGCAGCCAAAGACGGCAGGTCACAGATACGCAGTATTTT. The encoded protein is CASSQRRQVTDTQYF. This sequence joins TRBV14 and TRBJ2-3, with D hard to call. V lost 2 bases to trimming and J lost 2 bases, with 11 bases between them. Germline V CDR1 and CDR2: SGHDN, FVKESK. The length of the CDR3 is 15 residues.

The rearrangement joins TRBV7-8 to TRBJ2-5; weak D call: TRBD2 (5 bases). CDR1 is SGHVS and CDR2 is FQNEAQ in the germline V gene. V was cut by 5 bases and J by 1 base, with 14 bases left in between. The CDR3 totals 15 residues. CDR3 sequence reads: CASSKGAGSQETQYF. The CDR3 nucleotides are TGTGCCAGCAGCAAAGGTGCGGGCAGCCAAGAGACCCAGTACTTC.

The CDR3: CASSKALGTSAYEQYF. In nucleotides, the CDR3 is TGTGCCAGCAGCAAAGCGCTTGGGACTAGCGCCTACGAGCAGTACTTC. This chain uses TRBV21-1 with TRBJ2-7; the table's D call of TRBD2 was not tested on the DNA. TRBV21-1 is reported as a pseudogene. The CDR3 loop spans 16 amino acids.

This chain links TRBV9 with TRBJ1-2; 8 nucleotides agree with TRBD1. With V trimmed by 3 bases and J by 8 bases, 18 bases remained unmatched. The CDR3 is made up of 17 amino acids. In germline, CDR1 is SGDLS, CDR2 YYNGEE. The CDR3 DNA sequence: TGTGCCAGCAGCGACAGCCCTAAGGGGACAGGCCCTTGGGGCTACACCTTC. It encodes CASSDSPKGTGPWGYTF.

The rearrangement uses TRBV15 and TRBJ1-5; 8 bases align to TRBD1. CDR1 and CDR2 (germline): LNHNV, YYDKDF (reference sequence). V trimming: 4 bases; J trimming: 1 base; junction bases outside the gene matches: 6. CDR3 size: 16 residues. The CDR3 is CATSTQGAGSNQPQHF. The CDR3 coding sequence is TGTGCCACCAGCACCCAGGGGGCGGGAAGCAATCAGCCCCAGCATTTT.

For this clone: One end of the junction is discordant with germline, which a read error may explain. This rearrangement joins TRBV5-6 to TRBJ2-7, with D possibly matching TRBD1 (6 bases). This CDR3 comprises 15 residues. Germline CDR1 reads SGHDT; CDR2 reads YYEEEE. The CDR3 DNA sequence: TGTACCAGCAGTTTGGTAAACAGGGCAGCCTACGAGCAGTACTTC. It codes for CTSSLVNRAAYEQYF.

This rearrangement joins TRBV11-3 to TRBJ1-1; possibly TRBD1 for D (6 bases). Trimming stripped 5 bases from V and 0 bases from J, with 10 bases between. Germline-derived CDR1 and CDR2 are SGHNT and YENEEA. CDR3 size: 14 residues. This CDR3 reads CASSQDSMNTEAFF. CDR3 nucleotides: TGTGCCAGCAGCCAGGACAGCATGAACACTGAAGCTTTCTTT.

This chain links TRBV6-5 with TRBJ1-1; 8 bases align to TRBD1. The CDR3 runs 15 residues. The V segment lost 2 bases and the J segment 3 bases; nucleotides outside the gene matches: 5. CDR1 and CDR2 from the germline V gene are MNHEY and SVGAGI. CDR3 DNA: TGTGCCAGCAGTTACACGGACAGGGCGTACACTGAAGCTTTCTTT. Amino acid sequence: CASSYTDRAYTEAFF.

In nucleotides, the CDR3 is TGTGCCAGCAGCCAACGGCTACAGGGAACAGATACGCAGTATTTT. As protein: CASSQRLQGTDTQYF. J is TRBJ2-3 and V is TRBV4-2; D may be TRBD1 (6 bases). The ends were cut back, 2 bases at V and 3 bases at J, with 12 bases in the middle. The CDR3 runs 15 residues. The germline V gene encodes CDR1 LGHNA and CDR2 YNFKEQ.

The chain joins TRBV29-1 to TRBJ2-1; 12 bases fit TRBD1. After removal of 6 bases from V and 7 bases from J, the junction contained 7 bases not matched to a gene. CDR1 is SQVTM and CDR2 is ANQGSEA in the germline V gene. The length of the CDR3 is 14 residues. The CDR3 DNA reads as TGCAGCGTCCTACCGGGACAGGGGGCTAATGAGCAGTTCTTC. Protein sequence: CSVLPGQGANEQFF.